This TCR beta chain was found in a study of chemoradiotherapy in HPV16-positive cancers. Study-wide findings and caveats: Only two HPV16-positive patients supplied the functional HPV-specificity definition. Candidate HPV-specific clones and E7-related TCR motifs grew in tumor during treatment.

The data were produced by immunoSEQ multiplex PCR, yet TCRdb's version contains in-frame clones alone and is incomplete. The repertoire holds 5,700 or so clones, with roughly 88% as singletons. With 3 bases removed from V and 6 bases from J, the gap between germline ends came to 14 bases. The CDR3 contains 14 residues. Germline CDR1 reads SGHRS; CDR2 reads YFSETQ. Points on this clone: The antigen remains undetermined.

The sequencing here drew on tumor tissue, taken from a patient who underwent chemoradiotherapy. This sequence joins TRBV5-1 and TRBJ2-3, with D tentatively TRBD1 or TRBD2 (6 bases each). This TCR derives from a human donor with HPV-associated anogenital cancer. Here the CDR3 reads CASSWGGGHDTQYF. The CDR3 nucleotides are TGCGCCAGCAGCTGGGGTGGGGGGCACGATACGCAGTATTTT.